The 32 T cell receptor beta chains listed next were all sequenced from one sample in a study of naive and memory T cell subsets. Four PCR rounds used nested alpha and beta constant region primers plus the SP2 primer. TCRdb passed the UMI-ligation and nested PCR reads through MiXCR, listing each CDR3 protein once. Of around 37,000 distinct CDR3 sequences in the sample, roughly 11% were seen once. Regarding treatment: skin biopsy from PPD injection site in Mantoux-positive individual. A UMI-containing oligonucleotide was joined by 3' ligation to the TCR cDNA template. The sequences come from skin, collected from a tuberculin skin test site. The receptors derive from an adult in good health.

The V and J genes are TRBV29-1 and TRBJ2-3; 9 bases align to TRBD2. The trim removed 4 bases at V and 4 bases at J, leaving 12 bases unmatched. The CDR3 loop spans 16 amino acids. Germline loops: CDR1 SQVTM, CDR2 ANQGSEA. The CDR3 spells CSVGGIAGVNADTQYF. The DNA of the CDR3 is TGCAGCGTTGGGGGGATAGCGGGGGTGAACGCAGATACGCAGTATTTT.

The chain links TRBV27 to TRBJ2-2; D not certain. The germline V and J ends were trimmed by 0 bases and 3 bases, with 5 bases remaining between them. The CDR3 contains 14 residues. Per germline, CDR1 MNHEY and CDR2 SMNVEV (reference sequence). DNA of the CDR3: TGTGCCAGCAGTTTATCAGGCTACACCGGGGAGCTGTTTTTT. Protein: CASSLSGYTGELFF.

This clonotype was detected a few times. This sequence joins TRBV5-1 and TRBJ2-3, with TRBD1 matching 7 bases. With 4 bases clipped from V and 5 bases from J, the junction kept 10 bases outside the gene matches. The germline V gene encodes CDR1 SGHRS and CDR2 YFSETQ. CDR3 length equals 15 residues. CDR3: CASSKTGLLQDTQYF. The DNA for the CDR3 is TGCGCCAGCAGCAAGACAGGGCTCTTGCAAGATACGCAGTATTTT. The variable domain in full, completed from reference TRBV5-1 and TRBJ2-3, reads KAGVTQTPRYLIKTRGQQVTLSCSPISGHRSVSWYQQTPGQGLQFLFEYFSETQRNKGNFPGRFSGRQFSNSRSEMNVSTLELGDSALYLCASSKTGLLQDTQYFGPGTRLTVL.

The table lists this clonotype with many counts. This chain links TRBV9 with TRBJ2-3, with D unresolved. Deletions cut 3 bases from V and 2 bases from J, with 4 bases between. CDR3 length equals 12 residues. The germline V gene encodes CDR1 SGDLS and CDR2 YYNGEE. The CDR3, as DNA: TGTGCCAGCAGCGGGAACACAGATACGCAGTATTTT. This sequence encodes CASSGNTDTQYF.

In its sample, this clonotype was seen many times. The rearrangement links TRBV27 to TRBJ1-1; D is ambiguous. Germline V gene data show CDR1 as MNHEY and CDR2 as SMNVEV (reference sequence). Trimming pared 5 bases from V and 1 base from J, leaving 14 bases between. CDR3 length: 15 amino acids. The CDR3, as DNA: TGTGCCAGCAGTCCTCAACCAACTGGGAACACTGAAGCTTTCTTT. This codes for CASSPQPTGNTEAFF.

In this sample, this clonotype turned up many times. The chain combines TRBV19 with TRBJ2-7; weak D call: TRBD1 (6 bases). Germline loops: CDR1 LNHDA, CDR2 SQIVND (reference sequence). The CDR3 is made up of 13 amino acids. Trimming left V 10 bases short and J 0 bases short, with 13 bases between. The CDR3 spells CATTGTNSYEQYF. The CDR3 DNA follows: TGTGCCACCACCGGGACAAACTCCTACGAGCAGTACTTC.

This clonotype was detected ten times or more. The chain couples TRBV28 to TRBJ2-3; 8 nucleotides match TRBD2. The CDR3 runs 15 residues. The germline V gene has CDR1 MDHEN and CDR2 SYDVKM. With 2 bases clipped from V and 5 bases from J, the junction kept 6 bases outside the gene matches. The CDR3 is CASSLSGGPQDTQYF. DNA for the CDR3: TGTGCCAGCAGTTTAAGCGGGGGCCCCCAAGATACGCAGTATTTT. Drawing the rest from reference TRBV28 and TRBJ2-3, the complete variable domain is DVKVTQSSRYLVKRTGEKVFLECVQDMDHENMFWYRQDPGLGLRLIYFSYDVKMKEKGDIPEGYSVSREKKERFSLILESASTNQTSMYLCASSLSGGPQDTQYFGPGTRLTVL.

This clonotype appeared a few times. The gene calls are TRBV6-6 and TRBJ2-7, with D possibly being TRBD2 (5 bases). Per the germline V gene, CDR1 is MNHNY and CDR2 is SVGAGI (reference sequence). The CDR3 contains 12 residues. The V and J ends lost 7 bases and 3 bases respectively, with 10 bases between them. The CDR3 DNA sequence: TGTGCCAGCAACGACTATGGCTACGAGCAGTACTTC. Translation: CASNDYGYEQYF.

Ten or more counts support this clonotype. The chain combines TRBV9 with TRBJ2-6; 9 bases line up with TRBD1. The germline V gene has CDR1 SGDLS and CDR2 YYNGEE. The V segment lost 3 bases and the J segment 3 bases; nucleotides outside the gene matches: 10. The CDR3 loop spans 18 amino acids. CDR3 DNA sequence: TGTGCCAGCAGCGAGCAGGACAGGGGTGCCGGTGGGGCCAACGTCCTGACTTTC. Residues: CASSEQDRGAGGANVLTF.

This clonotype was seen a few times. The DNA of the CDR3 is TGTGCCAGCAGTGACGGGACGAGCTCCTACAATGAGCAGTTCTTC. Its translation: CASSDGTSSYNEQFF. V usage is TRBV6-4 and J usage is TRBJ2-1; TRBD1 or TRBD2 may be the D gene (5 bases each). Deletions cut 2 bases from V and 0 bases from J, with 8 bases between. The CDR3 is 15 amino acids. Per the germline V gene, CDR1 is MRHNA and CDR2 is SNTAGT.

The V call is TRBV20-1, the J call TRBJ1-4; unclear D gene. Between the trimmed V and J ends, which lost 1 base and 7 bases, there was a span of 19 bases. The CDR3 is 16 residues long. Germline loops: CDR1 DFQATT, CDR2 SNEGSKA (reference sequence). The CDR3 spells CSARAAGKASGEKLFF. CDR3 DNA sequence: TGCAGTGCTAGAGCAGCCGGAAAAGCCAGTGGTGAAAAACTGTTTTTT.

This clonotype was found a few times. This sequence joins TRBV7-2 and TRBJ2-7, with a possible D match to TRBD2 (6 bases). The CDR3 totals 14 residues. Germline assignment: CDR1 SGHTA and CDR2 FQGNSA. V was pared by 3 bases and J by 7 bases, with 16 bases between. CDR3 sequence reads: CASSLDYSGREQYF. CDR3 nucleotides: TGTGCCAGCAGCTTGGACTATTCCGGAAGAGAGCAGTACTTC.

This clonotype has a count of ten or more. This chain links TRBV20-1 with TRBJ2-1, with D possibly being TRBD1 or TRBD2 (5 bases each). Germline CDR1 and CDR2: DFQATT and SNEGSKA (reference sequence). V gave up 6 bases and J gave up 6 bases, with 12 bases separating them. This CDR3 is built from 12 residues. CDR3 amino acids: CSALGPRNEQFF. In DNA form, the CDR3 reads TGCAGTGCGTTGGGACCCCGCAATGAGCAGTTCTTC.

The table lists this clonotype with many counts. V and J are TRBV4-1 and TRBJ2-1, with no clear D. From germline, CDR1 is MGHRA and CDR2 YSYEKL. Trimming removed 1 base at V and 0 bases at J, with 10 bases between. The CDR3 extends over 16 amino acids. This CDR3 is CASSQVNLLSYNEQFF. CDR3 bases: TGCGCCAGCAGCCAAGTTAACCTCCTCTCCTACAATGAGCAGTTCTTC.

V gene TRBV4-2 combines with J gene TRBJ2-1; D uncertain. V was pared by 0 bases and J by 5 bases, with 11 bases between. Germline assignment: CDR1 LGHNA and CDR2 YNFKEQ. This CDR3 is 15 amino acids long. The CDR3 nucleotides are TGTGCCAGCAGCCAAGAAGGAGCTTGGGACAATGAGCAGTTCTTC. Its protein is CASSQEGAWDNEQFF.

This rearrangement joins TRBV5-4 to TRBJ2-3; 11 positions match TRBD2. CDR3 length: 15 amino acids. The germline CDR1 and CDR2 sequences are SGHNT and YYREEE (reference sequence). Unmatched junction bases numbered 8, after V lost 4 bases and J lost 7 bases. The CDR3 DNA reads as TGTGCCAGCAGCCCCGGGACTAGCGGTCGGAATACGCAGTATTTT. Its translation: CASSPGTSGRNTQYF.

This clonotype was counted at least ten times. V and J are TRBV20-1 and TRBJ2-5; 7 bases agree with TRBD1. V lost 6 bases to trimming and J lost 1 base; unmatched junction nucleotides: 8. Germline V lookup: CDR1 DFQATT, CDR2 SNEGSKA (reference sequence). This CDR3 has 14 residues. In DNA, the CDR3 is TGCAGTGCGGCTGACAGGGTGGCCCAAGAGACCCAGTACTTC. The encoded protein is CSAADRVAQETQYF.

This clonotype was counted many times. V is TRBV11-2 and J is TRBJ2-7; 10 bases line up with TRBD1. The CDR3 is made up of 16 amino acids. The germline CDR1 and CDR2 sequences are SGHAT and FQNNGV. The V and J ends lost 5 bases and 5 bases, in that order; junction bases with no gene match: 12. Here the CDR3 DNA reads TGTGCCAGCAGCCCCTCAAGGACCGGGACAGGGGACGAGCAGTACTTC. Encoded protein: CASSPSRTGTGDEQYF.

In this sample, this clonotype turned up many times. The chain is built from TRBV20-1 and TRBJ2-2; 7 positions match TRBD1. V lost 3 bases and J lost 5; bases outside the gene matches: 9. Germline-derived CDR1 and CDR2 are DFQATT and SNEGSKA (reference sequence). The CDR3 consists of 15 residues. CDR3 protein: CSASSAGGRTGELFF. CDR3 coding DNA: TGCAGTGCTAGTTCGGCAGGGGGTCGAACCGGGGAGCTGTTTTTT.

This clonotype appeared a few times. The chain links TRBV20-1 to TRBJ1-5; D ambiguous. The CDR3 contains 16 residues. Trimming removed 0 bases from V and 0 bases from J, with 12 bases in between. Germline V CDR1 and CDR2: DFQATT, SNEGSKA (reference sequence). Here the CDR3 reads CSARDRTSYSNQPQHF. CDR3 bases: TGCAGTGCTAGAGACAGGACCTCATATAGCAATCAGCCCCAGCATTTT.

In its sample, this clonotype was seen many times. The chain has TRBV25-1 and TRBJ2-7; D tentatively reads TRBD1 or TRBD2 (5 bases each). CDR3 size: 14 residues. The germline V and J ends were trimmed by 4 bases and 3 bases, with 13 bases remaining between them. Looked up from germline, CDR1 is MGHDK and CDR2 is SYGVNS. CDR3 residues: CASSGGTGGYEQYF. The CDR3 DNA is TGTGCCAGCAGTGGGGGGACGGGTGGCTACGAGCAGTACTTC.

The gene calls are TRBV20-1 and TRBJ1-5; D ambiguous. Germline-derived CDR1 and CDR2 are DFQATT and SNEGSKA (reference sequence). This CDR3 is 13 amino acids long. V lost 5 bases to trimming and J lost 0 bases, with 8 bases between them. The CDR3 sequence: CSASLSSNQPQHF. In nucleotides, the CDR3 is TGCAGTGCTTCTCTTAGTAGCAATCAGCCCCAGCATTTT.

A few counts support this clonotype. The chain is built from TRBV13 and TRBJ2-3; 7 nucleotides agree with TRBD2. The CDR3 length is 14 residues. Germline values: CDR1 PRHDT, CDR2 FYEKMQ (reference sequence). With 7 bases clipped from V and 1 base from J, the junction kept 5 bases outside the gene matches. Here the CDR3 DNA reads TGTGCCAGCATGGGCACTAGCGGCACAGATACGCAGTATTTT. Translating it yields CASMGTSGTDTQYF. Full variable domain (rest looked up from reference TRBV13 and TRBJ2-3): AAGVIQSPRHLIKEKRETATLKCYPIPRHDTVYWYQQGPGQDPQFLISFYEKMQSDKGSIPDRFSAQQFSDYHSELNMSSLELGDSALYFCASMGTSGTDTQYFGPGTRLTVL.

This clonotype was counted many times. The chain has TRBV3-1 and TRBJ1-3, with TRBD1 matching 8 bases. J lost 2 bases, V lost 3 bases, and 12 bases had no gene match. Looked up from germline, CDR1 is LGHDT and CDR2 is YNNKEL (reference sequence). The CDR3 loop spans 18 amino acids. CDR3 bases: TGTGCCAGCAGCCAGGGGACAGGCCTTAACCAACCTGGAAACACCATATATTTT. The encoded protein is CASSQGTGLNQPGNTIYF. The whole variable domain, filled in from reference TRBV3-1 and TRBJ1-3, reads DTAVSQTPKYLVTQMGNDKSIKCEQNLGHDTMYWYKQDSKKFLKIMFSYNNKELIINETVPNRFSPKSPDKAHLNLHINSLELGDSAVYFCASSQGTGLNQPGNTIYFGEGSWLTVV.

This clonotype was seen many times. The rearrangement links TRBV29-1 to TRBJ2-1; 12 nucleotides line up with TRBD2. CDR3 size: 15 residues. The germline V gene encodes CDR1 SQVTM and CDR2 ANQGSEA. V lost 3 bases and J lost 4; bases outside the gene matches: 4. The CDR3 DNA sequence: TGCAGCGTTGAGGCTAGCGGGAGGGTTTACAATGAGCAGTTCTTC. This sequence encodes CSVEASGRVYNEQFF.

This clonotype has at least ten counts. V and J are TRBV28 and TRBJ1-5; D is perhaps TRBD1 (6 bases). Trimming removed 5 bases at V and 0 bases at J, with 11 bases between. Germline V gene sequence: CDR1 MDHEN, CDR2 SYDVKM. CDR3 length: 15 residues. The CDR3 sequence: CASSTGTYSNQPQHF. CDR3 DNA sequence: TGTGCCAGCAGTACAGGGACTTATAGCAATCAGCCCCAGCATTTT.

V and J are TRBV28 and TRBJ2-6; 8 nucleotides agree with TRBD2. The trim removed 5 bases at V and 5 bases at J, leaving 26 bases unmatched. This CDR3 is 22 amino acids long. The germline V gene has CDR1 MDHEN and CDR2 SYDVKM. CDR3 nucleotide sequence: TGTGCCAGCAGTCCCCCTCGACTAGCGCTAACACTCCCTTCTGTCTGGGCCAACGTCCTGACTTTC. Translating it yields CASSPPRLALTLPSVWANVLTF. The full variable domain, rest sourced from reference TRBV28 and TRBJ2-6, is DVKVTQSSRYLVKRTGEKVFLECVQDMDHENMFWYRQDPGLGLRLIYFSYDVKMKEKGDIPEGYSVSREKKERFSLILESASTNQTSMYLCASSPPRLALTLPSVWANVLTFGAGSRLTVL.

This clonotype showed up just a few times. This could be a read error, since a much larger clone is one nucleotide away. The chain carries TRBV29-1 and TRBJ2-3; TRBD2 aligns across 8 bases. CDR3 size: 13 residues. CDR1 is SQVTM and CDR2 is ANQGSEA in the germline V gene. The V and J ends lost 8 bases and 3 bases, in that order; junction bases with no gene match: 7. CDR3 bases: TGCAGCATTTATTCTAGCGGGACAGATACGCAGTATTTT. Protein product: CSIYSSGTDTQYF.

V usage is TRBV5-1 and J usage is TRBJ1-1; D call uncertain. CDR3 length equals 15 residues. The germline gives CDR1 SGHRS, CDR2 YFSETQ. Trimming stripped 4 bases from V and 0 bases from J, with 13 bases between. CDR3 DNA: TGCGCCAGCAGCGCGCGGGAGGGATTGAACACTGAAGCTTTCTTT. It encodes CASSAREGLNTEAFF.

This clonotype came up many times. The V and J genes are TRBV4-1 and TRBJ2-7; 9 bases line up with TRBD1. The CDR3 is 15 amino acids. After removal of 4 bases from V and 5 bases from J, the junction contained 9 bases not matched to a gene. Germline V lookup: CDR1 MGHRA, CDR2 YSYEKL. The CDR3 sequence is CASSRAGQGFDEQYF. The CDR3 coding sequence is TGCGCCAGCAGCCGGGCCGGACAGGGGTTCGACGAGCAGTACTTC.

This clonotype turned up a few times. The chain recombines TRBV30 with TRBJ2-3, with D unclear. V was shortened by 4 bases and J by 2 bases, with 13 bases between the two germline ends. Germline V gives CDR1 GTSNPN, CDR2 SVGIG (reference sequence). The CDR3 loop spans 14 amino acids. The CDR3 sequence is CAWTPPLATDTQYF. CDR3 DNA sequence: TGTGCCTGGACCCCCCCACTGGCCACAGATACGCAGTATTTT. The variable domain in full, completed from reference TRBV30 and TRBJ2-3, reads SQTIHQWPATLVQPVGSPLSLECTVEGTSNPNLYWYRQAAGRGLQLLFYSVGIGQISSEVPQNLSASRPQDRQFILSSKKLLLSDSGFYLCAWTPPLATDTQYFGPGTRLTVL.

The gene calls are TRBV7-9 and TRBJ2-3; TRBD2 aligns across 9 bases. The J segment lost 5 bases and the V segment lost 1 base, leaving 4 bases of the junction unmatched. CDR1 SEHNR and CDR2 FQNEAQ come from the germline V gene (reference sequence). The CDR3 covers 15 residues. For the CDR3, the DNA is TGTGCCAGCAGCTTAGTTGCGGGGGGGAAAGATACGCAGTATTTT. This sequence encodes CASSLVAGGKDTQYF.